Shown below are 21 T cell receptor beta chains from a single sample sequenced in a study of T cell responses to AZD1222 COVID-19 vaccine. Some clones are missing from TCRdb's copy, which holds only in-frame ones; the method was immunoSEQ multiplex PCR. This repertoire shows tens of thousands of clones, more than 70% found once; its top ten account for about 19%. This specimen was peripheral blood, taken on day 0 of AZD1222 vaccination. These receptors all come from an adult in good health.

The chain links TRBV4-2 to TRBJ2-1; 7 positions match TRBD1. CDR1 and CDR2 from the germline V gene are LGHNA and YNFKEQ. The J segment lost 4 bases and the V segment lost 1 base, leaving 4 bases of the junction unmatched. CDR3 size: 15 residues. CDR3 sequence (DNA): TGTGCCAGCAGCCAAGGACAGGGACCTTACAATGAGCAGTTCTTC. It codes for CASSQGQGPYNEQFF.

CDR3 amino acids: CASSQGTGVGELFF. CDR3 DNA: TGCGCCAGCAGCCAGGGGACAGGGGTCGGGGAGCTGTTTTTT. The chain recombines TRBV4-3 with TRBJ2-2; TRBD1 matches 10 bases. The CDR3 is 14 amino acids. Germline loops: CDR1 LGHNA, CDR2 YSLEER. Trimming removed 3 bases from V and 7 bases from J; junction bases left unmatched: 2.

The chain couples TRBV4-2 to TRBJ2-3, with TRBD1 identical over 9 bases. The ends lost 5 bases at V and 1 base at J; junction bases unmatched: 4. This CDR3 spans 15 amino acids. Germline CDR1 reads LGHNA; CDR2 reads YNFKEQ. CDR3 in amino acids: CASSSRQGGTDTQYF. The CDR3 DNA is TGTGCCAGCAGCTCCCGACAGGGGGGCACAGATACGCAGTATTTT.

This clone has only one observation. The rearrangement links TRBV4-1 to TRBJ2-1; D perhaps matches TRBD2 (5 bases). The CDR3 loop spans 17 amino acids. The germline V and J ends were trimmed by 0 bases and 5 bases, with 17 bases remaining between them. Germline loops: CDR1 MGHRA, CDR2 YSYEKL. CDR3 nucleotides: TGCGCCAGCAGCCAAGATCCCCCAGCGGTCTACCACAATGAGCAGTTCTTC. It specifies CASSQDPPAVYHNEQFF.

The J gene is TRBJ2-7, the V gene TRBV6-2 or TRBV6-3; D is perhaps TRBD2 (5 bases). The CDR3 is 14 residues long. CDR1 and CDR2 from the germline V gene are MNHEY and SVGEGT. V lost 6 bases to trimming and J lost 2 bases, with 14 bases between them. CDR3 bases: TGTGCCAGCAGCTGGAAGGACGGGACCTACGAGCAGTACTTC. Translated: CASSWKDGTYEQYF.

In DNA, the CDR3 is TGCGCCAGCAGCTTGAATAGCGGGAGCCACCCCAGCCGTGATGAGCAGTTCTTC. Residues: CASSLNSGSHPSRDEQFF. This chain joins TRBV5-1 and TRBJ2-1; 9 bases match TRBD2. Germline V lookup: CDR1 SGHRS, CDR2 YFSETQ. Losses at the gene ends were 1 base for V and 8 bases for J; bases not matched to a gene: 16. The CDR3 is made up of 18 amino acids.

The V gene is TRBV7-2, the J gene TRBJ1-4, with 7 bases aligning to TRBD1. V gave up 5 bases and J gave up 8 bases; unmatched junction bases: 14. Germline-derived CDR1 and CDR2 are SGHTA and FQGNSA. The CDR3 length is 16 residues. The CDR3 sequence: CASSPTAEGAREKLFF. CDR3 in DNA: TGTGCCAGCAGCCCAACCGCGGAGGGGGCGCGCGAAAAACTGTTTTTT.

V usage is TRBV6-5 and J usage is TRBJ2-7; 9 nucleotides match TRBD1. The length of the CDR3 is 14 residues. V shed 4 bases, J shed 4 bases, and the junction held 5 bases outside the gene matches. Germline-derived CDR1 and CDR2 are MNHEY and SVGAGI. For the CDR3, the DNA is TGTGCCAGCAGTTCCGGGACAGGGATTTACGAGCAGTACTTC. Protein product: CASSSGTGIYEQYF.

This sequence joins TRBV3-1 (or the pseudogene TRBV3-2) and TRBJ2-5, with D perhaps TRBD2 (6 bases). Germline V gene data show CDR1 as LGHDT and CDR2 as YNNKEL (reference sequence). CDR3 length: 14 residues. V lost 3 bases and J 5 bases, leaving 13 bases between the germline ends. CDR3 DNA sequence: TGTGCCAGCAGCCAGGGACTGACCGGGGAGACCCAGTACTTC. Translating gives CASSQGLTGETQYF.

The chain is built from TRBV6-1 and TRBJ1-2, with D perhaps TRBD1 (6 bases). The germline V and J ends were trimmed by 7 bases and 2 bases, with 14 bases remaining between them. The CDR3 extends over 14 amino acids. Germline CDR1 and CDR2: MNHNS and SASEGT. CDR3 loop: CASTDMTGNYGYTF. In DNA form, the CDR3 reads TGTGCCAGCACCGATATGACAGGCAACTATGGCTACACCTTC.

This rearrangement joins TRBV5-5 to TRBJ2-4; D assignment may be TRBD1 or TRBD2 (7 bases each). Trimming pared 0 bases from V and 6 bases from J, leaving 13 bases between. Germline values: CDR1 SGHKS, CDR2 YYEKEE (reference sequence). The CDR3 consists of 15 residues. The CDR3 here is CASSLAGGGLNIQYF. For the CDR3, the DNA is TGTGCCAGCAGCTTGGCAGGGGGAGGGTTAAACATTCAGTACTTC.

The rearrangement links TRBV27 to TRBJ2-7, with D unclear. Deletions cut 1 base from V and 2 bases from J, with 9 bases between. Germline CDR1 reads MNHEY; CDR2 reads SMNVEV (reference sequence). CDR3 length equals 14 residues. The chain's CDR3 is CASSLLATTYEQYF. CDR3 nucleotides: TGTGCCAGCAGTTTATTAGCTACTACCTACGAGCAGTACTTC.

The CDR3 DNA follows: TGTGCCAGCAGCCAAAACAGGGGGCCCCTCCATTACGAAGCTTTCTTT. The encoded protein is CASSQNRGPLHYEAFF. This chain links TRBV7-6 with TRBJ1-1; the match to TRBD1 covers 9 bases. V trimming: 5 bases; J trimming: 8 bases; junction bases outside the gene matches: 15. The CDR3 is 16 residues long. Germline-derived CDR1 and CDR2 are SGHVS and FNYEAQ.

This chain joins TRBV11-3 and TRBJ2-2; D is ambiguous. Germline V lookup: CDR1 SGHNT, CDR2 YENEEA. Trimming left V 5 bases short and J 5 bases short, with 9 bases between. The CDR3 runs to 13 residues. CDR3 sequence reads: CASSPVETGELFF. The DNA of the CDR3 is TGTGCCAGCAGCCCCGTCGAAACCGGGGAGCTGTTTTTT.

CDR3 sequence reads: CASSSPSAGGSYNEQFF. In DNA form, the CDR3 reads TGTGCCAGCAGCTCCCCCTCGGCGGGGGGCTCCTACAATGAGCAGTTCTTC. The V gene is TRBV7-2, the J gene TRBJ2-1; TRBD2 matches 8 bases. Germline values: CDR1 SGHTA, CDR2 FQGNSA. J was trimmed by 0 bases and V by 4 bases; bases with no gene match: 8. The CDR3 sequence is 17 residues long.

The gene calls are TRBV27 and TRBJ2-7; 7 bases line up with TRBD2. CDR3 length: 15 amino acids. Germline trimming cut 3 bases from V and 3 bases from J; bases unmatched to any gene: 8. The germline gives CDR1 MNHEY, CDR2 SMNVEV (reference sequence). This chain's CDR3 is CASSFSTGGSYEQYF. Written as DNA, the CDR3 is TGTGCCAGCAGTTTCTCTACTGGCGGGAGCTACGAGCAGTACTTC.

J is TRBJ1-1 and V is TRBV7-9; 7 bases are a match to TRBD1. This CDR3 is built from 14 residues. V lost 5 bases and J lost 5; bases outside the gene matches: 8. In germline, CDR1 is SEHNR, CDR2 FQNEAQ (reference sequence). Here the CDR3 reads CASSLQGDLTEAFF. CDR3 bases: TGTGCCAGCAGCCTCCAGGGGGATTTAACTGAAGCTTTCTTT.

The chain joins TRBV6-5 to TRBJ1-2; the D gene is possibly TRBD1 (5 bases). The CDR3 consists of 15 residues. Germline V gene sequence: CDR1 MNHEY, CDR2 SVGAGI. V was shortened by 5 bases and J by 0 bases, with 13 bases between the two germline ends. The CDR3 DNA reads TGTGCCAGCAGTCCTCGGACACCATCTAACTATGGCTACACCTTC. Protein: CASSPRTPSNYGYTF.

This clone is a singleton in its sample. This chain connects TRBV7-2 to TRBJ2-1; D unclear. The CDR3 is 15 amino acids. Germline V gene data show CDR1 as SGHTA and CDR2 as FQGNSA. Trimming shortened V by 1 base and J by 0 bases, and 7 bases separated the two germline ends. The CDR3 nucleotides read TGTGCCAGCAGCTTAGGAACGAGCTCCTACAATGAGCAGTTCTTC. Residues: CASSLGTSSYNEQFF.

V and J are TRBV4-2 and TRBJ1-5; D gene uncertain. The CDR3 is made up of 12 amino acids. V shed 0 bases and J shed 9 bases, with 6 bases lying between them. The germline gives CDR1 LGHNA, CDR2 YNFKEQ. The CDR3 DNA is TGTGCCAGCAGCCAAGAGGTGGGGCCCCAGCATTTT. It translates to CASSQEVGPQHF.

V gene TRBV27 combines with J gene TRBJ1-1, with D perhaps matching TRBD1 (5 bases). CDR1 MNHEY and CDR2 SMNVEV come from the germline V gene (reference sequence). This CDR3 region has 14 residues. Trimming took 8 bases from V and 4 from J, leaving 17 bases between them. CDR3 amino acids: CASLPRRGGTEAFF. The CDR3 coding sequence is TGTGCCAGCCTGCCGCGCCGTGGGGGCACTGAAGCTTTCTTT.